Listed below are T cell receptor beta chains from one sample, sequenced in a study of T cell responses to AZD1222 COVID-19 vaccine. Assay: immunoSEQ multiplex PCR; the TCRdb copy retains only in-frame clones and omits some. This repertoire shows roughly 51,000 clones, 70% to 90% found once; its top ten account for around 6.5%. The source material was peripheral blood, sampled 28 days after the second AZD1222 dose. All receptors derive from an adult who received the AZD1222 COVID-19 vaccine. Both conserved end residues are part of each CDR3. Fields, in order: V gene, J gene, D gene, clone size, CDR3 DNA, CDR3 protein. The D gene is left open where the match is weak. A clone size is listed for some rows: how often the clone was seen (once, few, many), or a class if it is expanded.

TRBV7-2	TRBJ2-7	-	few	TGTGCCAGCAGCTTTTTAGCGACCTACGAGCAGTACTTC	CASSFLATYEQYF
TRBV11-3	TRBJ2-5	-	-	TGTGCCAGCAGCTTACACCAGTCCCAAGAGACCCAGTACTTC	CASSLHQSQETQYF
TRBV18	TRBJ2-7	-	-	TGTGCCAGCTCACCCGGCGGGATTCCCTCCTACGAGCAGTACTTC	CASSPGGIPSYEQYF
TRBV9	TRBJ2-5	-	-	TGTGCCAGCAGCGTGGGGAGGAAAGAGACCCAGTACTTC	CASSVGRKETQYF
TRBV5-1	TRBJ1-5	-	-	TGCGCCAGCAGCGAACAGGAGAATCAGCCCCAGCATTTT	CASSEQENQPQHF
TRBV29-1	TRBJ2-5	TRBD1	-	TGCAGCGTTCGTAGACAGGGGAAAGAGACCCAGTACTTC	CSVRRQGKETQYF
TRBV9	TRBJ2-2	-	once	TGTGCCAGCAGCCCCTTATGGACCACCGGGGAGCTGTTTTTT	CASSPLWTTGELFF
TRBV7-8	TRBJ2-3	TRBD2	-	TGTGCCAGCAGCTCGTGGACTAGCGGGAACACAGATACGCAGTATTTT	CASSSWTSGNTDTQYF
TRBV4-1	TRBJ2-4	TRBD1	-	TGCGCCAGCAGCCAAGCAACAGGGGGTGTGCGAAACATTCAGTACTTC	CASSQATGGVRNIQYF
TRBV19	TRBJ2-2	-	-	TGTGCCAGTAACCTATTGACAGGCCCCGGGGAGCTGTTTTTT	CASNLLTGPGELFF
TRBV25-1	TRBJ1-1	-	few	TGTGCCACACAAGCAGAGGGGCGAGTCACTGAAGCTTTCTTT	CATQAEGRVTEAFF
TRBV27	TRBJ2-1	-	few	TGTGCCAGCAGTTTATCGGGGCGAGGGGTTGACGAGCAGTTCTTC	CASSLSGRGVDEQFF
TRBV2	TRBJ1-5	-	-	TGTGCCAGCAGTGCCTCCGGGACACCCGGTCAGCCCCAGCATTTT	CASSASGTPGQPQHF
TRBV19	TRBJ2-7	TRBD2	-	TGTGCCAGTAGTTCCGGGACTAGCGGGAGGGCCTTGTACTTC	CASSSGTSGRALYF
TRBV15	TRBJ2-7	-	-	TGTGCCACCAGCAGAGTCCTGGCTAGCGAAGCCTACGAGCAGTACTTC	CATSRVLASEAYEQYF
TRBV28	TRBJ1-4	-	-	TGTGCCAGCAGTTCTGGGACTTCAACTAATGAAAAACTGTTTTTT	CASSSGTSTNEKLFF
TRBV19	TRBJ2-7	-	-	TGTGCCAGTAGTATAATATGGGGTCAGGGGACCTACGAGCAGTACTTC	CASSIIWGQGTYEQYF
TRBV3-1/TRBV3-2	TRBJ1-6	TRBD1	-	TGTGCCAGCAGCACCCTTGACAGGGTTTCACCCCTCCACTTT	CASSTLDRVSPLHF
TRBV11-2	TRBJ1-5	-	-	TGTGCCAGCAGCTTAGATCTTGTGGGGCAGCCCCAGCATTTT	CASSLDLVGQPQHF
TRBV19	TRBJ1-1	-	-	TGTGCCAGTAGTATAGAGGGGGGGACGTCTGCGAACACTGAAGCTTTCTTT	CASSIEGGTSANTEAFF
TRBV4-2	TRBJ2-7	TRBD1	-	TGTGCCAGCAGCCAACGGACAGGGTTGTACGAGCAGTACTTC	CASSQRTGLYEQYF
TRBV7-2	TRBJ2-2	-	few	TGTGCCAGCAGCTCCCAGTTCAGAAACACCGGGGAGCTGTTTTTT	CASSSQFRNTGELFF
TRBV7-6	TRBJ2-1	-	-	TGTGCCAGCAGCTGGGACGGAGAACACTACAATGAGCAGTTCTTC	CASSWDGEHYNEQFF
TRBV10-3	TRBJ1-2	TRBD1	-	TGTGCCATCAGTGAAGGCGGACAGGGGAAAAATGATGGCTACACCTTC	CAISEGGQGKNDGYTF
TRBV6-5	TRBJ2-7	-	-	TGTGCCAGCAGTTACTCGAAGAACGGTGCCTACGAGCAGTACTTC	CASSYSKNGAYEQYF
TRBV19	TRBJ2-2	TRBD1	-	TGTGCCAGTAGTATACGCAGGGACAGGGGGCTAGGCACCGGGGAGCTGTTTTTT	CASSIRRDRGLGTGELFF
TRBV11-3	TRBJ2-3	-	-	TGTGCCAGCAGCTTCGCAGCCAGCACAGATACGCAGTATTTT	CASSFAASTDTQYF
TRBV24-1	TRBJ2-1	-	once	TGTGCCACCAGTGTGAACAGTTACAATGAGCAGTTCTTC	CATSVNSYNEQFF
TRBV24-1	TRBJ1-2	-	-	TGTGCCACACGACCCGGGGGCAACTATGGCTACACCTTC	CATRPGGNYGYTF
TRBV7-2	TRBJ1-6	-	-	TGTGCCAGCAGCCCAGAAGTCTATAATTCACCCCTCCACTTT	CASSPEVYNSPLHF
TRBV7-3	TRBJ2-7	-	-	TGTGCCAGCAGCTTCACCCCCCGGGCAGGGATGGGGGAGCAGTACTTC	CASSFTPRAGMGEQYF
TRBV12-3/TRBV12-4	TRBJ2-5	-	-	TGTGCCAGCAGTTTTCATCAGACCCAGTACTTC	CASSFHQTQYF
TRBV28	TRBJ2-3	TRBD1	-	TGTGCCAGCAGTTTACCGGTCGGACAGGAAACGCAGTATTTT	CASSLPVGQETQYF
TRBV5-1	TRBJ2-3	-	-	TGCGCCAGCAGCTTGGATGCTAGCCTCTCCGTAGATACGCAGTATTTT	CASSLDASLSVDTQYF
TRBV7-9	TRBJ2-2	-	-	TGTGCCAGCAGCTTAGGGGTGGCAAACACCGGGGAGCTGTTTTTT	CASSLGVANTGELFF
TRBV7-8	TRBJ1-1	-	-	TGTGCCAGCAGCTTAGAACAGGTAAACACTGAAGCTTTCTTT	CASSLEQVNTEAFF
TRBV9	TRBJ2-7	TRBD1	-	TGTGCCAGCAGCCTACAGGGGGGTTACTCCTACGAGCAGTACTTC	CASSLQGGYSYEQYF
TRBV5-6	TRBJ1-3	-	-	TGTGCCAGCAGCTTCGGGACACTTTCTGGAAACACCATATATTTT	CASSFGTLSGNTIYF
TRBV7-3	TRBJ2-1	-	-	TGTGCCAGCAGCTTAAATGAGGAGACAGGGCAGTTCTTC	CASSLNEETGQFF
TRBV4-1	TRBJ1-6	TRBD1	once	TGCGCCAGCAGCCAGTGGGACAGCGGAATTAACTATAATTCACCCCTCCACTTT	CASSQWDSGINYNSPLHF
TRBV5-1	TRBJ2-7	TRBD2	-	TGCGCCAGCAGCTTGGGGCTAGCGGGAATTTCCTACGAGCAGTACTTC	CASSLGLAGISYEQYF
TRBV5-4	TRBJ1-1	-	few	TGTGCCAGCAGCTTGCTCATGAACACTGAAGCTTTCTTT	CASSLLMNTEAFF
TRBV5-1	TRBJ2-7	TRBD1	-	TGCGCCAGCAGCTGGCTTTCGGGACAGCCCTCCTACGAGCAGTACTTC	CASSWLSGQPSYEQYF
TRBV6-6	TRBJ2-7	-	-	TGTGCCAGCAGTTACTCGGGCAGGGATTACGAGCAGTACTTC	CASSYSGRDYEQYF
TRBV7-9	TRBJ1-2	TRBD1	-	TGTGCCAGCGCGCCAGGGGGCGCAGACTATGGCTACACCTTC	CASAPGGADYGYTF
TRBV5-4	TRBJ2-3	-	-	TGTGCCAGCAGTACCCCTAGCACAGATACGCAGTATTTT	CASSTPSTDTQYF
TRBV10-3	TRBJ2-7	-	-	TGTGCCATCAGTGAGTCGTCCGGGACCCCCTACGAGCAGTACTTC	CAISESSGTPYEQYF
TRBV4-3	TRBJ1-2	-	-	TGCGCCAGCAGCCAAGGAGATATAGGGAACTATGGCTACACCTTC	CASSQGDIGNYGYTF